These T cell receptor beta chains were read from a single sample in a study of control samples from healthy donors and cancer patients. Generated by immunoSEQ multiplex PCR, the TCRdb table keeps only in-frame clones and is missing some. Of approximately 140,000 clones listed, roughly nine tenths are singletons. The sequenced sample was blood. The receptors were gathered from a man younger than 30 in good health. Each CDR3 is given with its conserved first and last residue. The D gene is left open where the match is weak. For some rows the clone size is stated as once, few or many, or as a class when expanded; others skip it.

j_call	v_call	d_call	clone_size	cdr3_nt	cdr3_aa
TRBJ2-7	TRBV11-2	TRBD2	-	TGTGCCAGCAGCAGTAGCGGGGGGGCTTACGAGCAGTACTTC	CASSSSGGAYEQYF
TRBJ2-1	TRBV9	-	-	TGTGCCAGCAGCGTAGGGGGTAGGGTAATGGATGAGCAGTTCTTC	CASSVGGRVMDEQFF
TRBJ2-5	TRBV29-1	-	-	TGCAGCGTTGATCTAGTTGGGGGTGTAGAGACCCAGTACTTC	CSVDLVGGVETQYF
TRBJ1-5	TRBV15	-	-	TGTGCCACCAGCTCGGGACATAGCAATCAGCCCCAGCATTTT	CATSSGHSNQPQHF
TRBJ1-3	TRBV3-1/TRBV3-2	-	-	TGTGCCAGCAGCCCCCTCGGCTGGGACAACTCTGGAAACACCATATATTTT	CASSPLGWDNSGNTIYF
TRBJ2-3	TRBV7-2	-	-	TGTGCCAGCAGCCTTTGGGACGCAACAGATACGCAGTATTTT	CASSLWDATDTQYF
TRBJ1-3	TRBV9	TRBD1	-	TGTGCCAGCAGCGCTCCCGGGACAGGGGGATACACCATATATTTT	CASSAPGTGGYTIYF
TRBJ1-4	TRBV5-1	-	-	TGCGCCAGCAGCTTGGGGACACCGAATGAAAAACTGTTTTTT	CASSLGTPNEKLFF
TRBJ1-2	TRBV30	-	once	TGTGCCTGGAGTGTCCGTTCGGGCAGTCTTGGCTACACCTTC	CAWSVRSGSLGYTF
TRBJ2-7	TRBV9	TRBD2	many	TGTGCCAGCAGCGTAGGTCCTAGCGGGGGCTACGAGCAGTACTTC	CASSVGPSGGYEQYF
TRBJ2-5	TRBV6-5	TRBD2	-	TGTGCCAGCAGTTACTCGCCGGGGGGGCCTGAGACCCAGTACTTC	CASSYSPGGPETQYF
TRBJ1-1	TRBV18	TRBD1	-	TGTGCCAGCTCACTGACAGGGCCGAACACTGAAGCTTTCTTT	CASSLTGPNTEAFF
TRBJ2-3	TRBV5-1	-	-	TGCGCCAGCAGCGGGGGGCCCACAGATACGCAGTATTTT	CASSGGPTDTQYF
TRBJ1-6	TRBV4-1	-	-	TGCGCCAGCAGCCAAGATATCAATTCACCCCTCCACTTT	CASSQDINSPLHF
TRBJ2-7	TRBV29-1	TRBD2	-	TGCAGCGTTGAAGAATCGGGAGGGGCCGCCGAGCAGTACTTC	CSVEESGGAAEQYF
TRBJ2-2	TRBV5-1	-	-	TGCGCCAGCAGCTTGGATCCCGGGGAGCTGTTTTTT	CASSLDPGELFF
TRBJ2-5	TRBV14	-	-	TGTGCCAGCAGCCAAGCTGAAAGTCTTCAAGAGACCCAGTACTTC	CASSQAESLQETQYF
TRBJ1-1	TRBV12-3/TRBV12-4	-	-	TGTGCCAGCAGATCCAACAGGGTAGCTGAAGCTTTCTTT	CASRSNRVAEAFF
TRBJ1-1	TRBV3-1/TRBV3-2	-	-	TGTGCCAGCAGCCAAGGTACAGGGTATACTGAAGCTTTCTTT	CASSQGTGYTEAFF
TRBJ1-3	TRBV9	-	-	TGTGCCAGCAGCGTAGGAGAAAACACCATATATTTT	CASSVGENTIYF
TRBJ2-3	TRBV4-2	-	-	TGTGCCAGCAGCCAAGTACTGGGGGGACTCACAGATACGCAGTATTTT	CASSQVLGGLTDTQYF
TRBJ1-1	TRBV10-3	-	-	TGTGCCATCAGTGAGTCGCCAGGGTTGGGAACTGAAGCTTTCTTT	CAISESPGLGTEAFF
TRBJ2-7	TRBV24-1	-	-	TGTGCCACCAGTGAGGGCGGAGACTACGAGCAGTACTTC	CATSEGGDYEQYF
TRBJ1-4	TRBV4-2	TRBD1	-	TGTGCCAGCAGCGGACATCAGGGGGAGAATGAAAAACTGTTTTTT	CASSGHQGENEKLFF
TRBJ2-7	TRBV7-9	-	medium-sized	TGTGCCAGCAGCTCTACTATCAATGGGTACGAGCAGTACTTC	CASSSTINGYEQYF
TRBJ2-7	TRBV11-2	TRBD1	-	TGTGCCAGCAGCCCAGTACCGGGACAGGGCTCCTACGAGCAGTACTTC	CASSPVPGQGSYEQYF
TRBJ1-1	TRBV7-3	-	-	TGTGCCAGCAGCTTAATTGGGCCACAGAACACTGAAGCTTTCTTT	CASSLIGPQNTEAFF
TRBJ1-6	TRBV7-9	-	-	TGTGCCAGCAGCGGACAGTTCAGCTCCTATAATTCACCCCTCCACTTT	CASSGQFSSYNSPLHF
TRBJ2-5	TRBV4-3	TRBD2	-	TGCGCCAGCAGCCAAGGCCGCGGAGCGGGAAATGAAGAGACCCAGTACTTC	CASSQGRGAGNEETQYF
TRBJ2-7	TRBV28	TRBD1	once	TGTGCCAGCAGACGATCCGGGACAGGAGCCTACGAGCAGTACTTC	CASRRSGTGAYEQYF
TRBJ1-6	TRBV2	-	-	TGTGCCAGCAGTGTGACTGCCTTTCGAAATTCACCCCTCCACTTT	CASSVTAFRNSPLHF
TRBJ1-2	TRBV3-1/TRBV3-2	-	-	TGTGCCAGCAGCCAAGTGGGGGGTTCGGGCTACACCTTC	CASSQVGGSGYTF
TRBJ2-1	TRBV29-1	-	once	TGCAGCGCAGGCCCACTAGCCTCCTACAATGAGCAGTTCTTC	CSAGPLASYNEQFF
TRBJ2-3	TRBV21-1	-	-	TGTGCCATTCCGCCTGGGTACACTACAGATACGCAGTATTTT	CAIPPGYTTDTQYF
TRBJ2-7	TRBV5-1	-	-	TGCGCCAGCAGCTTGGGGACCGGCGGCTACGAGCAGTACTTC	CASSLGTGGYEQYF
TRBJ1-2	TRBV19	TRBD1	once	TGTGCCAGTAGTATCACAGGGGCTGGCTACACCTTC	CASSITGAGYTF
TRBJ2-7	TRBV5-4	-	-	TGTGCCAGCAGCATCCGGACAGGCGGGGGCTACGAGCAGTACTTC	CASSIRTGGGYEQYF
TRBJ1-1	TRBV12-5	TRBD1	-	TGTGCTAGTGGTTTGGGAGACAGGGGCACTGAAGCTTTCTTT	CASGLGDRGTEAFF
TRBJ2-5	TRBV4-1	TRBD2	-	TGCGCCAGCAGCCAAGTCCCCGGACTAGCGGAGGTCCACGACCGGGAGACCCAGTACTTC	CASSQVPGLAEVHDRETQYF
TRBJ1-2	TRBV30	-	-	TGTGCCTGGAGTGTAAGGGCAGCCTTCTATGGCTACACCTTC	CAWSVRAAFYGYTF
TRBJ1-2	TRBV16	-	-	TGTGCCAGCAGCAAGGGGACTGGAACTAACTATGGCTACACCTTC	CASSKGTGTNYGYTF
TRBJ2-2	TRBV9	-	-	TGTGCCAGCAGCGTAGAGCGGATGAACACCGGGGAGCTGTTTTTT	CASSVERMNTGELFF
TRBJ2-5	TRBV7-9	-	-	TGTGCCAGCAGCTTGTCGTATCGGCGGGCGGGGGAGACCCAGTACTTC	CASSLSYRRAGETQYF
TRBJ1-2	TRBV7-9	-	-	TGTGCCAGCAGCGAAGGGACATCTAACTATGGCTACACCTTC	CASSEGTSNYGYTF
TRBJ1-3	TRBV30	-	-	TGTGCCTGGAGCGTACGCGGGAGCTCTGGAAACACCATATATTTT	CAWSVRGSSGNTIYF
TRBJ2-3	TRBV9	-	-	TGTGCCAGCAGCGCGGACGGGAGCACAGATACGCAGTATTTT	CASSADGSTDTQYF
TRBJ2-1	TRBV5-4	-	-	TGTGCCAGCAGCCCCGACAGGTTGGGAGACCAGTTCTTC	CASSPDRLGDQFF
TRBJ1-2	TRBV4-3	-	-	TGCGCCAGCAGCCAAGATGGATCGGGGGCGGGCTATGGTTACACCTTC	CASSQDGSGAGYGYTF
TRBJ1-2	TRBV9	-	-	TGTGCCAGCAGAGTGACAGGAAACTATGGCTACACCTTC	CASRVTGNYGYTF
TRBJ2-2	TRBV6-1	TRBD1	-	TGTGCCAGCAGTGCTCGAGCGGGACAGGGGATAGACACCGGGGAGCTGTTTTTT	CASSARAGQGIDTGELFF
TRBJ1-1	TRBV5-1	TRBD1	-	TGCGCCAGCAGCTTGGGAGGGACAGGGGGCATGAACACTGAAGCTTTCTTT	CASSLGGTGGMNTEAFF
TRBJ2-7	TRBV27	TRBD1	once	TGTGCCAGCAGTTTAGCTATTGGGACAGCCTACGAGCAGTACTTC	CASSLAIGTAYEQYF
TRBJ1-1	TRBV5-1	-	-	TGCGCCAGCAGCCAAGGGTTGGCTGAAGCTTTCTTT	CASSQGLAEAFF
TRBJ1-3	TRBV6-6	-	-	TGTGCCAGCAGTCCTCAGGAGACTGGAAACACCATATATTTT	CASSPQETGNTIYF
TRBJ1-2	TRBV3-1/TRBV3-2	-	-	TGTGCCAGCAGCCAAGAGGCCGGGGCGGGCTATGGCTACACCTTC	CASSQEAGAGYGYTF
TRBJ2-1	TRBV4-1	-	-	TGCGCCAGCAGCCAAAGCGGAAATAACAATGAGCAGTTCTTC	CASSQSGNNNEQFF
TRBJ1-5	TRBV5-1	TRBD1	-	TGCGCCAGCAGCATGGGGGACAGGGATCAGCCCCAGCATTTT	CASSMGDRDQPQHF